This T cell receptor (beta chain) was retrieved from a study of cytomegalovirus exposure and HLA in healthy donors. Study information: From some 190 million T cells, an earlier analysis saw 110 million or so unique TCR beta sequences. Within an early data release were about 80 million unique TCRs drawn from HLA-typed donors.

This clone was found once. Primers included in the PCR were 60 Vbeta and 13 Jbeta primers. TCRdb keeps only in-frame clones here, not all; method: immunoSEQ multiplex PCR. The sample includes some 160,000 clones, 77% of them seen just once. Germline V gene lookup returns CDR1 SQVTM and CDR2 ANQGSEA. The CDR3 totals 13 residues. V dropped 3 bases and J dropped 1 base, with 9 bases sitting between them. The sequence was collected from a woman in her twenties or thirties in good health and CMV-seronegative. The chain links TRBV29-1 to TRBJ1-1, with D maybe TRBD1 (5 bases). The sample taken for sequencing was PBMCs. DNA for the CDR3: TGCAGCGTTGAGCGGCAGGGGAACACTGAAGCTTTCTTT. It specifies CSVERQGNTEAFF.